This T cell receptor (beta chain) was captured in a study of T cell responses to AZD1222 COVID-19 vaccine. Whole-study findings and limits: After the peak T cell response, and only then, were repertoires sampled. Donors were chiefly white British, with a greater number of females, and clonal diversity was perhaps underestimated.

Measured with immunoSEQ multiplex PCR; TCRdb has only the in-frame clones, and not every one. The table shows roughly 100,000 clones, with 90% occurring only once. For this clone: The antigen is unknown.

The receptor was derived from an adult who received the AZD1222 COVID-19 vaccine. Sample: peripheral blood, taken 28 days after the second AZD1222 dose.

The CDR3 coding sequence is TGTGCCAGCAGCTTAGAGTTCGGACAGCCCCAGCATTTT. This sequence encodes CASSLEFGQPQHF. The rearrangement joins TRBV7-2 to TRBJ1-5; D gene unclear. The V and J ends lost 1 base and 7 bases respectively, with 8 bases between them. This CDR3 is built from 13 residues. Germline V lookup: CDR1 SGHTA, CDR2 FQGNSA. Filled out from reference TRBV7-2 and TRBJ1-5, the complete variable domain reads GAGVSQSPSNKVTEKGKDVELRCDPISGHTALYWYRQSLGQGLEFLIYFQGNSAPDKSGLPSDRFSAERTGGSVSTLTIQRTQQEDSAVYLCASSLEFGQPQHFGDGTRLSIL.